Below, 16 T cell receptor beta chains from the same sample are listed, as sequenced in a study of technical replicates of blood from a few donors. TCRdb keeps only in-frame clones here, not all; method: immunoSEQ multiplex PCR. The table shows roughly 60,000 clones, with less than 90% occurring only once. Sequencing was carried out using PBMCs. Receptor source: a human donor in good health. Some clones in this sample may be carry-over from other donors' samples.

CDR3 residues: CASSWRSGTDTQYF. The CDR3 nucleotides are TGTGCCAGTTCGTGGCGGAGCGGCACAGATACGCAGTATTTT. The genes are TRBV7-2 and TRBJ2-3; the D is unclear. CDR3 length: 14 amino acids. Trimming removed 9 bases from V and 1 base from J, with 14 bases in between. Germline V gives CDR1 SGHTA, CDR2 FQGNSA.

This clone appeared once. The chain links TRBV6-6 to TRBJ1-3, with D hard to call. The CDR3 runs 13 residues. V was pared by 6 bases and J by 0 bases, with 6 bases between. In germline, CDR1 is MNHNY, CDR2 SVGAGI (reference sequence). CDR3 nucleotide sequence: TGTGCCAGCAGAATCCTCTCTGGAAACACCATATATTTT. Protein sequence: CASRILSGNTIYF.

The chain couples TRBV6-7 to TRBJ2-3; TRBD2 agrees at 11 bases. TRBV6-7 is flagged as an ORF with uncertain function. Trimming took 2 bases from V and 5 from J; bases not matched to a gene: 6. The CDR3 runs to 16 residues. Here the CDR3 DNA reads TGTGCCAGCAGTTACCCTAGCGGGGGGTTTGGAGATACGCAGTATTTT. This gives the protein CASSYPSGGFGDTQYF.

For this clone: Mismatch with germline at one junction end may stem from a read error. V is TRBV7-2 and J is TRBJ2-1, with D perhaps TRBD1 (6 bases). CDR3 length: 12 residues. From germline, CDR1 is SGHTA and CDR2 FQGNSA. CDR3: CASSLAHREPFF. CDR3 DNA: TGTGCCAGCAGCTTAGCTCACAGGGAGCCGTTCTTC.

The chain recombines TRBV5-6 with TRBJ1-6, with a weak D call TRBD1 (5 bases). In germline, CDR1 is SGHDT, CDR2 YYEEEE. V shed 4 bases and J shed 9 bases, with 14 bases lying between them. The length of the CDR3 is 14 residues. This CDR3 is CASSRRGGSSPLHF. The CDR3 region has the DNA TGTGCCAGCAGCCGACGGGGGGGAAGTTCACCCCTCCACTTT.

This clone was recorded a few times. The rearrangement uses TRBV4-3 and TRBJ1-5; 7 bases align to TRBD1. The V gene's germline CDR1 is LGHNA and CDR2 YSLEER. Trimming took 0 bases from V and 5 from J; bases not matched to a gene: 4. There are 15 residues in the CDR3. Here the CDR3 reads CASSQDYTGDQPQHF. The CDR3 bases are TGCGCCAGCAGCCAAGATTACACAGGGGATCAGCCCCAGCATTTT.

This chain connects TRBV9 to TRBJ2-7; 13 nucleotides align to TRBD2. CDR3 length: 15 residues. Germline trimming cut 2 bases from V and 2 bases from J; bases unmatched to any gene: 1. Per the germline V gene, CDR1 is SGDLS and CDR2 is YYNGEE. The CDR3 here is CASSVTSGGAYEQYF. CDR3 coding DNA: TGTGCCAGCAGCGTCACTAGCGGGGGGGCCTACGAGCAGTACTTC.

This rearrangement joins TRBV4-1 to TRBJ2-1; no reliable D call. Germline CDR1 is MGHRA and CDR2 is YSYEKL. This CDR3 is built from 13 residues. The germline V and J ends were trimmed by 0 bases and 9 bases, with 9 bases remaining between them. In DNA, the CDR3 is TGCGCCAGCAGCCAAGAGTATAGAAGTGAGCAGTTCTTC. This sequence encodes CASSQEYRSEQFF.

This chain links TRBV4-1 with TRBJ1-5, with D tentatively TRBD1 (6 bases). There are 17 residues in the CDR3. Germline-derived CDR1 and CDR2 are MGHRA and YSYEKL. The V end lost 0 bases, the J end lost 5 bases, and 17 bases lay between the germline ends. CDR3 DNA sequence: TGCGCCAGCAGCCAAGACGGCTGGTACAGGGATTATCAGCCCCAGCATTTT. As protein: CASSQDGWYRDYQPQHF.

The gene calls are TRBV18 and TRBJ2-7, with 8 bases lining up with TRBD2. V lost 0 bases to trimming and J lost 0 bases; unmatched junction nucleotides: 1. The V gene's germline CDR1 is KGHSH and CDR2 LQKENI. This CDR3 comprises 15 residues. This chain's CDR3 is CASSPPSGGSYEQYF. The CDR3 DNA sequence: TGTGCCAGCTCACCACCGAGCGGGGGCTCCTACGAGCAGTACTTC. Full variable domain (remainder filled in from reference TRBV18 and TRBJ2-7): NAGVMQNPRHLVRRRGQEARLRCSPMKGHSHVYWYRQLPEEGLKFMVYLQKENIIDESGMPKERFSAEFPKEGPSILRIQQVVRGDSAAYFCASSPPSGGSYEQYFGPGTRLTVT.

The V gene is TRBV29-1, the J gene TRBJ1-1; D uncertain. This CDR3 has 11 residues. Trimming took off 3 bases at V and 5 bases at J, with 7 bases between the two ends. Germline assignment: CDR1 SQVTM and CDR2 ANQGSEA. The CDR3 region is CSVDARTEAFF. The CDR3 DNA is TGCAGCGTTGACGCCAGAACTGAAGCTTTCTTT.

This chain uses TRBV7-9 with TRBJ1-1, with 9 bases that match TRBD1. The CDR3 has 13 residues. Germline V gene data show CDR1 as SEHNR and CDR2 as FQNEAQ (reference sequence). V shed 7 bases, J shed 4 bases, and the junction held 4 bases outside the gene matches. CDR3 in amino acids: CASNRGQGTEAFF. Here the CDR3 DNA reads TGTGCCAGCAACAGGGGGCAAGGCACTGAAGCTTTCTTT.

V is TRBV5-1 and J is TRBJ2-2, with TRBD1 matching over 7 bases. The CDR3 extends over 15 amino acids. The ends lost 3 bases at V and 3 bases at J; junction bases unmatched: 5. In germline, CDR1 is SGHRS, CDR2 YFSETQ. The CDR3 sequence is CASSSGQGDTGELFF. The CDR3 nucleotides read TGCGCCAGCAGCTCGGGCCAGGGGGACACCGGGGAGCTGTTTTTT.

The chain has TRBV7-6 and TRBJ2-2; possibly TRBD1 for D (5 bases). Germline V CDR1 and CDR2: SGHVS, FNYEAQ. The CDR3 is 15 amino acids. Trimming took off 3 bases at V and 5 bases at J, with 13 bases between the two ends. The CDR3 bases are TGTGCCAGCAGCTTGGGCAGGGCAATAACCGGGGAGCTGTTTTTT. Translated: CASSLGRAITGELFF.

V gene TRBV7-9 combines with J gene TRBJ2-2, with 7 bases aligning to TRBD2. V shed 5 bases and J 1 base; nucleotides not matched to a gene: 1. CDR1 and CDR2 from the germline V gene are SEHNR and FQNEAQ (reference sequence). The CDR3 runs 14 residues. CDR3 region: CASSERENTGELFF. The CDR3 DNA sequence: TGTGCCAGCAGCGAGCGGGAGAACACCGGGGAGCTGTTTTTT.

The chain uses TRBV19 and TRBJ2-3; 8 nucleotides line up with TRBD1. The V segment lost 4 bases and the J segment 1 base; nucleotides outside the gene matches: 1. The CDR3 is made up of 14 amino acids. Germline CDR1 and CDR2: LNHDA and SQIVND (reference sequence). CDR3 amino acids: CASSKGQGTDTQYF. In DNA form, the CDR3 reads TGTGCCAGTAGTAAGGGACAGGGCACAGATACGCAGTATTTT.